Presented here are 15 T cell receptor beta chains from one specimen sequenced in a study of PD-L1 blockade in urothelial cancer. Repertoires were generated with immunoSEQ multiplex PCR, while TCRdb's copy carries only in-frame clones and drops some. The sample holds approximately 110,000 clones, around 93% seen once. Described time point: peripheral blood 6 weeks after treatment start. The material sequenced was PBMCs, taken around atezolizumab (anti-PD-L1) treatment. The origin of the receptors is a man between 60 and 75 years old with urothelial cancer.

This chain uses TRBV5-4 with TRBJ1-1; the D gene is possibly TRBD1 (5 bases). V shed 4 bases and J shed 8 bases, with 12 bases lying between them. Germline values: CDR1 SGHNT, CDR2 YYREEE (reference sequence). The CDR3 runs 12 residues. CDR3 sequence: CASSVQGTEAFF. CDR3 nucleotide sequence: TGTGCCAGCAGCGTTCAGGGTACCGAAGCTTTCTTT.

The chain joins TRBV10-3 to TRBJ2-1, with no clear D. The CDR3 totals 13 residues. The V and J ends lost 0 bases and 7 bases respectively, with 7 bases between them. Germline loops: CDR1 ENHRY, CDR2 SYGVKD. The CDR3: CAISESTGNEQFF. The CDR3 bases are TGTGCCATCAGTGAGTCGACTGGGAATGAGCAGTTCTTC.

This sequence joins TRBV28 and TRBJ1-1; 8 bases match TRBD1. The CDR3 sequence is 13 residues long. The germline V gene has CDR1 MDHEN and CDR2 SYDVKM. J was trimmed by 1 base and V by 6 bases; bases with no gene match: 1. The CDR3 DNA sequence: TGTGCCAGCAGACAGGGGGAGAACACTGAAGCTTTCTTT. Protein product: CASRQGENTEAFF.

The rearrangement links TRBV28 to TRBJ1-2; tentative D call: TRBD1 (6 bases). The CDR3 has 12 residues. Germline V gene lookup returns CDR1 MDHEN and CDR2 SYDVKM. The ends were cut back, 10 bases at V and 8 bases at J, with 17 bases in the middle. CDR3 protein: CATLPTGSGYTF. For the CDR3, the DNA is TGTGCCACCCTCCCGACAGGTTCGGGCTACACCTTC.

The genes are TRBV5-5 and TRBJ1-4; no reliable D call. The germline gives CDR1 SGHKS, CDR2 YYEKEE (reference sequence). V dropped 3 bases and J dropped 7 bases, with 10 bases sitting between them. This CDR3 region has 13 residues. This chain's CDR3 is CASSSAPGEKLFF. The CDR3 region has the DNA TGTGCCAGCAGCTCCGCACCAGGTGAAAAACTGTTTTTT. The full variable domain, completed using reference TRBV5-5 and TRBJ1-4, is DAGVTQSPTHLIKTRGQQVTLRCSPISGHKSVSWYQQVLGQGPQFIFQYYEKEERGRGNFPDRFSARQFPNYSSELNVNALLLGDSALYLCASSSAPGEKLFFGSGTQLSVL.

This chain joins TRBV4-3 and TRBJ2-5, with D tentatively TRBD2 (5 bases). Trimming removed 6 bases from V and 5 bases from J, with 19 bases in between. The CDR3 has 15 residues. CDR1 LGHNA and CDR2 YSLEER come from the germline V gene. CDR3 coding DNA: TGCGCCAGCAGTTCCGATCGACGGGGAACGGAGACCCAGTACTTC. This translates into CASSSDRRGTETQYF.

CDR3 residues: CASSLGVGTGDQETQYF. DNA for the CDR3: TGTGCCAGCAGCTTAGGGGTAGGAACAGGAGACCAAGAGACCCAGTACTTC. The rearrangement links TRBV11-2 to TRBJ2-5, with D possibly matching TRBD1 (5 bases). Germline CDR1 is SGHAT and CDR2 is FQNNGV. CDR3 length: 17 amino acids. With 1 base removed from V and 0 bases from J, the gap between germline ends came to 15 bases.

The chain recombines TRBV5-8 with TRBJ1-2, with TRBD1 matching over 8 bases. Germline V gene lookup returns CDR1 SGHTS and CDR2 YDEGEE. The CDR3 runs to 17 residues. Germline trimming cut 0 bases from V and 4 bases from J; bases unmatched to any gene: 11. The CDR3 protein is CASSLGDRTGSSYGYTF. CDR3 bases: TGTGCCAGCAGCTTGGGAGATAGGACAGGGTCGAGCTATGGCTACACCTTC.

This clone was seen a handful of times. The V gene is TRBV7-9, the J gene TRBJ1-1; weak D call: TRBD1 (6 bases). Trimming left V 5 bases short and J 3 bases short, with 13 bases between. The CDR3 contains 14 residues. The germline CDR1 and CDR2 sequences are SEHNR and FQNEAQ (reference sequence). CDR3 bases: TGTGCCAGCAGCGTACACAGGGATGACACTGAAGCTTTCTTT. Its protein is CASSVHRDDTEAFF.

CDR3 bases: TGTGCCAGCAGCTTTGGGGGGACTAATGAAAAACTGTTTTTT. Amino acids: CASSFGGTNEKLFF. J is TRBJ1-4 and V is TRBV11-2, with D perhaps matching TRBD1 (5 bases). V lost 3 bases and J lost 2, with 7 bases in between. Germline CDR1 and CDR2: SGHAT and FQNNGV. This CDR3 spans 14 amino acids.

V usage is TRBV6-5 and J usage is TRBJ2-5; 12 nucleotides align to TRBD2. CDR1 and CDR2 (germline): MNHEY, SVGAGI. The CDR3 has 15 residues. Trimming took 6 bases from V and 1 from J; bases not matched to a gene: 3. The CDR3 bases are TGTGCCAGCAGCCAACTAGCGGGAGGCCAAGAGACCCAGTACTTC. This translates into CASSQLAGGQETQYF.

The chain has TRBV6-1 and TRBJ1-3, with 9 positions matching TRBD1. After removal of 4 bases from V and 2 bases from J, the junction contained 3 bases not matched to a gene. The CDR3 loop spans 15 amino acids. Per germline, CDR1 MNHNS and CDR2 SASEGT. The CDR3 sequence is CASSATGGTGNTIYF. The CDR3 coding sequence is TGTGCCAGCAGTGCCACAGGGGGCACTGGAAACACCATATATTTT.

The chain couples TRBV29-1 to TRBJ1-6; D gene uncertain. The V gene lost 8 bases and the J gene lost 4 bases, with 15 bases spanning the gap. This CDR3 has 14 amino acids. The germline CDR1 and CDR2 sequences are SQVTM and ANQGSEA. The CDR3 is CSPVGDGYNSPLHF. Written as DNA, the CDR3 is TGCAGCCCCGTAGGTGACGGGTATAATTCACCCCTCCACTTT.

The V call is TRBV6-4, the J call TRBJ1-1, with TRBD1 as a possible D gene (5 bases). CDR1 MRHNA and CDR2 SNTAGT come from the germline V gene. Trimming removed 1 base at V and 6 bases at J, with 12 bases between. The CDR3 spans 14 residues. The CDR3 DNA reads TGTGCCAGCAGTGACTACAGGAGGGGCCCTGAAGCTTTCTTT. Protein product: CASSDYRRGPEAFF.

The V call is TRBV2, the J call TRBJ2-5; a weak D match, TRBD2 (7 bases). V was clipped by 4 bases and J by 1 base, with 16 bases between them. The germline V gene encodes CDR1 SNHLY and CDR2 FYNNEI. There are 16 residues in the CDR3. The CDR3 DNA sequence: TGTGCCAGCAGTGGGGGGGCTAGCGGACTCCAAGAGACCCAGTACTTC. Its translation is CASSGGASGLQETQYF.